The entry below gives a single T cell receptor beta chain sequence along with its context. The CDR3 contains 14 residues. V gave up 0 bases and J gave up 2 bases, with 7 bases separating them. The data are from a study of T-cell reconstitution after alpha-beta-depleted transplantation in children. Preparation of the TCRbeta library was carried out with unique molecular identifiers. MiXCR, applied by TCRdb to the PCR reads, yields one record per CDR3 protein. Among 230,000 or so distinct CDR3 sequences, about 9.6% were seen once, and the ten largest hold about 5.4%. Sample: PBMCs from the stem cell graft donor, taken from the stem cell graft. The sequence was collected from a human donor who donated a stem cell graft to a child with SCID. The genes are TRBV12-3 or TRBV12-4 and TRBJ1-1; D possibly corresponds to TRBD1 (5 bases). The CDR3 loop is CASSLARGNTEAFF. CDR3 bases: TGTGCCAGCAGTTTAGCGAGGGGTAACACTGAAGCTTTCTTT.